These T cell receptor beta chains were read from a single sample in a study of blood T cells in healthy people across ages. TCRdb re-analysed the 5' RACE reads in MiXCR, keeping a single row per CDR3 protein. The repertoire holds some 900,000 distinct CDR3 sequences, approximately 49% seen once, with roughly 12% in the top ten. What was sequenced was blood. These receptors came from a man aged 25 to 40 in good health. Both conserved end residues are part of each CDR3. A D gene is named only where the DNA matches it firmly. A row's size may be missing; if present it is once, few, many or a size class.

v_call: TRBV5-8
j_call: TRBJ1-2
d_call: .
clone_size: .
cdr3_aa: CASSLRGATNYGYTF
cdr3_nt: TGTGCCAGCAGCTTGAGGGGGGCCACAAACTATGGCTACACCTTC

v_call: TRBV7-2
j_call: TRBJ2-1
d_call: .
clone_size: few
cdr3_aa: CASSLPTQGSYNEQFF
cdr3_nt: TGTGCCAGCAGCTTACCAACACAGGGCTCCTACAATGAGCAGTTCTTC

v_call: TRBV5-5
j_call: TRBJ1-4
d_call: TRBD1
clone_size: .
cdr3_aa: CASSARGREKLFF
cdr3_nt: TGTGCCAGCAGCGCCAGGGGGCGTGAAAAACTGTTTTTT

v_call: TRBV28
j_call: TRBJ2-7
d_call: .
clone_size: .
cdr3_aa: CASTTSARHSYEQYF
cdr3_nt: TGTGCCAGCACTACGTCCGCGCGGCACTCCTACGAGCAGTACTTC

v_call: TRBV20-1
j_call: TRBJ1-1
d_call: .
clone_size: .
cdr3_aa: CRPIDPNTDAFF
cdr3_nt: TGCAGGCCGATAGACCCCAACACTGACGCTTTCTTT

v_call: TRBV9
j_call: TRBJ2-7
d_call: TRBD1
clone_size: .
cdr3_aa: CASSVAGTAISYEQYF
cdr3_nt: TGTGCCAGCAGCGTAGCGGGGACAGCGATCTCCTACGAGCAGTACTTC

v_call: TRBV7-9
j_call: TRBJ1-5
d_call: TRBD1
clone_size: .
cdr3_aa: CASSPPETGDQPQHF
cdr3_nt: TGTGCCAGCAGCCCACCAGAGACAGGGGATCAGCCCCAGCATTTT

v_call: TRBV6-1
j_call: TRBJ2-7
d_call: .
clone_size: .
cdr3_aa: CASSAYTGTLYEQYF
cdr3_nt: TGTGCCAGCAGTGCCTATACCGGGACACTCTACGAGCAGTACTTC

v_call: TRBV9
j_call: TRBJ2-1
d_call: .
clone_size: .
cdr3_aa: CASSVDGGFRSNEQFF
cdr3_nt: TGTGCCAGCAGCGTAGATGGAGGGTTTAGGTCCAATGAGCAGTTCTTC

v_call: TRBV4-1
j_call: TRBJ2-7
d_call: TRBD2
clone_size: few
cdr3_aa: CASSFSGVTYEQYF
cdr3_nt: TGCGCCAGCAGCTTCAGCGGGGTGACCTACGAGCAGTACTTC

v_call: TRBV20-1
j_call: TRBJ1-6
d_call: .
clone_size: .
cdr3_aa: CSASQSRSYNSPLHF
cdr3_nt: TGCAGTGCTAGTCAGTCGCGCTCCTATAATTCACCCCTCCACTTT

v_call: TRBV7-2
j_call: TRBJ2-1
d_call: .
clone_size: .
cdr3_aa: CASSSMEGAADNEQFF
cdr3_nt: TGTGCCAGCAGCTCAATGGAGGGGGCCGCAGACAATGAGCAGTTCTTC

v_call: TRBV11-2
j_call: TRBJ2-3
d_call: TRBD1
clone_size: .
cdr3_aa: CASSRIGTGPADTQYF
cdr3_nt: TGTGCCAGCAGCCGAATCGGGACAGGGCCCGCAGATACGCAGTATTTT

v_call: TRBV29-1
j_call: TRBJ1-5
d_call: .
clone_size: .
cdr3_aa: CSVGSYNQPQHF
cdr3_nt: TGCAGCGTGGGTTCCTACAATCAGCCCCAGCATTTT

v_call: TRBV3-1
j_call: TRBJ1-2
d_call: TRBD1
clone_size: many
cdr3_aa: CASSQAGQGYGYTF
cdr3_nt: TGTGCCAGCAGCCAAGCGGGACAGGGATACGGCTACACCTTC

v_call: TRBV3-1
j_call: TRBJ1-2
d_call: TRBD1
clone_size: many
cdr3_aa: CASSPLDRGHRNYGYTF
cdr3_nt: TGTGCCAGCAGCCCATTAGACAGGGGGCATCGTAACTATGGCTACACCTTC

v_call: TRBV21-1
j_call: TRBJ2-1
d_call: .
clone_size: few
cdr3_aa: CASSKFVRKASYNEQFF
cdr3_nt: TGTGCCAGCAGCAAATTTGTTCGGAAAGCCTCCTACAATGAGCAGTTCTTC

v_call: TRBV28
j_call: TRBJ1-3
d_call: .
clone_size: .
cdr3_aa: CASQDSSGNTIYF
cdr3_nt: TGTGCCAGTCAGGACAGCTCTGGAAACACCATATATTTT

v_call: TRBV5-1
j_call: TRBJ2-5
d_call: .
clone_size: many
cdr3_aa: CASSLDTGTLRVETQYF
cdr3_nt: TGCGCCAGCAGCTTGGACACAGGCACCTTAAGGGTAGAGACCCAGTACTTC

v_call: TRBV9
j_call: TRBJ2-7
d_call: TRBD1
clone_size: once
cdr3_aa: CASSAGTGTATYEQYF
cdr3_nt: TGTGCCAGCAGCGCCGGAACCGGGACAGCTACCTACGAGCAGTACTTC

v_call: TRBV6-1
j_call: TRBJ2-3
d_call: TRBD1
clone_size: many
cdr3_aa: CASSALPGQGPDTQYF
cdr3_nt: TGTGCCAGCAGTGCCCTCCCGGGACAGGGCCCAGATACGCAGTATTTT

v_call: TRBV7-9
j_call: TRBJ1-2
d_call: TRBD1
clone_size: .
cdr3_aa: CASRKDRADGYTF
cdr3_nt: TGTGCCAGCAGGAAGGACAGGGCGGACGGCTACACCTTC

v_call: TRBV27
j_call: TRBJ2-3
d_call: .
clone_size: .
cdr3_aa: CASSLVGRTGTQYF
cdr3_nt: TGTGCCAGCAGTTTAGTGGGTAGAACAGGTACGCAGTATTTT

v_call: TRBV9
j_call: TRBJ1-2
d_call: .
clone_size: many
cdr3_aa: CASSVDPQGEGGYTF
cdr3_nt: TGTGCCAGCAGCGTAGACCCTCAAGGGGAGGGTGGCTACACCTTC

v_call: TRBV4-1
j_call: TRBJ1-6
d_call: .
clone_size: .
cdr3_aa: CASTAQGVNNSPLHF
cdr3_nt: TGCGCCAGTACGGCACAGGGTGTCAATAATTCACCCCTCCACTTT

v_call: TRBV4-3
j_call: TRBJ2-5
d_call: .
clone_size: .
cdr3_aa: CASSQVLGGETQYF
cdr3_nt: TGCGCCAGCAGCCAAGTTCTCGGGGGAGAGACCCAGTACTTC

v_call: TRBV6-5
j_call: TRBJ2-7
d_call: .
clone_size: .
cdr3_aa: CASSLLLAVSWWEQYF
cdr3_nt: TGTGCCAGCAGTCTACTGCTTGCCGTATCCTGGTGGGAGCAGTACTTC

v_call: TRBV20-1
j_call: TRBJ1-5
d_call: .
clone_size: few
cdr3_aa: CSASDRQTNQPQHF
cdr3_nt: TGCAGTGCTAGTGACCGACAGACCAATCAGCCCCAGCATTTT

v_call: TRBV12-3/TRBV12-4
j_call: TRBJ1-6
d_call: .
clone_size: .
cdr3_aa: CASRQDGLGSPLHF
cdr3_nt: TGTGCCAGCAGACAGGACGGCCTTGGGTCACCCCTCCACTTT

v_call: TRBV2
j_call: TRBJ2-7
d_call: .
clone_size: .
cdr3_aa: CASNFAGDANYEQYF
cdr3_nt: TGTGCCAGCAACTTCGCCGGGGACGCCAATTACGAGCAGTACTTC

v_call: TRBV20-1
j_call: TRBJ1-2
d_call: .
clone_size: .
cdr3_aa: CSAPSPQGYTF
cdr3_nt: TGCAGTGCTCCAAGTCCCCAGGGCTACACCTTC

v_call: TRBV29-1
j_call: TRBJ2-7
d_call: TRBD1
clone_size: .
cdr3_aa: CSVEGTGGIYEQYF
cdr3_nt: TGCAGCGTTGAAGGGACAGGGGGTATTTACGAGCAGTACTTC

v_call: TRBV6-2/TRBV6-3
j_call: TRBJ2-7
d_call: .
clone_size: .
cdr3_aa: CASTLGAGTEQYF
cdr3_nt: TGTGCCAGCACCCTTGGGGCAGGGACCGAGCAGTACTTC

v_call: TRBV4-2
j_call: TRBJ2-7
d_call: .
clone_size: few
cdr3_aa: CASSQVVGPTYEQYF
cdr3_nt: TGTGCCAGCAGCCAAGTGGTGGGGCCCACCTACGAGCAGTACTTC

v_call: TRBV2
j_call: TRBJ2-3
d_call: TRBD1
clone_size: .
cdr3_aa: CASRERPTDRVVDTQYF
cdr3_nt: TGTGCCAGCAGAGAAAGGCCCACGGACAGGGTTGTAGATACGCAGTATTTT

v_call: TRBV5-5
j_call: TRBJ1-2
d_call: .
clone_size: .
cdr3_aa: CASSLWQGNYGYTF
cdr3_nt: TGTGCCAGCAGCTTGTGGCAGGGAAACTATGGCTACACCTTC

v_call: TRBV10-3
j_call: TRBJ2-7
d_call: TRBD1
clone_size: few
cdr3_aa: CAISGTGRNEQYF
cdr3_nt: TGTGCCATCAGTGGGACAGGGAGGAACGAGCAGTACTTC

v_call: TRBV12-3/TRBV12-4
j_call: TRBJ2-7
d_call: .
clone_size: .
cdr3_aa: CASRLGDQATGEQYF
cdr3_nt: TGTGCCAGCAGACTCGGGGACCAGGCGACTGGAGAGCAGTACTTC

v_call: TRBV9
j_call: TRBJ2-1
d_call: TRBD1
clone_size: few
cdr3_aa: CASSRQGLSYNEQFF
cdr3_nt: TGTGCCAGCAGCCGACAGGGCCTCTCCTACAATGAGCAGTTCTTC

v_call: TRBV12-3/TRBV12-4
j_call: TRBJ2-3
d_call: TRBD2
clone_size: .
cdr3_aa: CASRNSGGPTDTQYF
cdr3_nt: TGTGCCAGCAGGAACAGCGGGGGGCCAACAGATACGCAGTATTTT

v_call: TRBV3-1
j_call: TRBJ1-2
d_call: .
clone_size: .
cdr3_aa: CASTKTYTGALEGYTF
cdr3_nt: TGTGCCAGCACCAAAACATACACCGGTGCCCTAGAAGGCTACACCTTC

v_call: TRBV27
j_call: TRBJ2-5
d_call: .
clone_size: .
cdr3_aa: CASAGTRYQETQYF
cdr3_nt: TGTGCCAGCGCTGGAACCCGGTACCAAGAGACCCAGTACTTC

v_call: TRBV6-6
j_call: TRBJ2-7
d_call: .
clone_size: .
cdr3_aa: CASSYSTVYEQYF
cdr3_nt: TGTGCCAGCAGTTACTCGACAGTCTACGAGCAGTACTTC

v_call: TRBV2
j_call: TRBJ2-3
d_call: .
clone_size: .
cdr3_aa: CASTDLGSTQYF
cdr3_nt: TGTGCCAGTACAGACCTCGGCAGTACGCAGTATTTT

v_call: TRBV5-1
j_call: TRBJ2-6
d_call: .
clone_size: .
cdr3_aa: CASSPWGTGANVLTF
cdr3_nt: TGCGCCAGCAGCCCTTGGGGGACTGGGGCCAACGTCCTGACTTTC

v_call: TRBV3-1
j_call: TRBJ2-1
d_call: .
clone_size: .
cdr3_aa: CASSQDRGPREYNEQFF
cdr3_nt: TGTGCCAGCAGCCAAGATCGAGGACCCCGAGAATACAATGAGCAGTTCTTC

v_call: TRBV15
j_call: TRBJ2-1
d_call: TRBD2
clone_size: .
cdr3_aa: CATSRDRSGGYNEQFF
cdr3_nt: TGTGCCACCAGCAGAGATAGAAGCGGGGGGTACAATGAGCAGTTCTTC

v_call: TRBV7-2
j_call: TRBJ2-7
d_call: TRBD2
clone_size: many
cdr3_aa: CASSLARLAGIAYEQYF
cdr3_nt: TGTGCCAGCAGCTTAGCGAGGTTAGCGGGGATCGCCTACGAGCAGTACTTC

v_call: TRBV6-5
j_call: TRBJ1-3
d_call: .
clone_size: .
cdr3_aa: CASSRKDGSGNTIYF
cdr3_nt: TGTGCCAGCAGTCGCAAGGACGGCTCTGGAAACACCATATATTTT

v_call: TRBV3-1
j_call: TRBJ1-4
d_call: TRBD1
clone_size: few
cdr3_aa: CASSRQGRVSEKLFF
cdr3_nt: TGTGCCAGCAGCCGACAGGGGAGGGTCAGTGAAAAACTGTTTTTT

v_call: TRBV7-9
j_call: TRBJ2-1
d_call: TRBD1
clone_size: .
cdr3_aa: CASSFGQGGNEQFF
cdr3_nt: TGTGCCAGCAGCTTTGGACAGGGGGGCAATGAGCAGTTCTTC

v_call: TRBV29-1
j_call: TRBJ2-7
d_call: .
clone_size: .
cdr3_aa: CSVRGAQETRYF
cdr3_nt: TGCAGCGTTAGGGGAGCCCAAGAGACCCGGTACTTC

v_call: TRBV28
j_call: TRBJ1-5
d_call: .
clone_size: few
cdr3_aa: CASTSLKGSNQPQHF
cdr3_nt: TGTGCCAGCACTAGTCTAAAGGGGAGCAATCAGCCCCAGCATTTT

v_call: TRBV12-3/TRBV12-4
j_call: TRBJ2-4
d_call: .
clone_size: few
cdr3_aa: CASTQRNNKNIQYF
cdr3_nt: TGTGCCAGCACCCAGAGGAACAACAAAAACATTCAGTACTTC